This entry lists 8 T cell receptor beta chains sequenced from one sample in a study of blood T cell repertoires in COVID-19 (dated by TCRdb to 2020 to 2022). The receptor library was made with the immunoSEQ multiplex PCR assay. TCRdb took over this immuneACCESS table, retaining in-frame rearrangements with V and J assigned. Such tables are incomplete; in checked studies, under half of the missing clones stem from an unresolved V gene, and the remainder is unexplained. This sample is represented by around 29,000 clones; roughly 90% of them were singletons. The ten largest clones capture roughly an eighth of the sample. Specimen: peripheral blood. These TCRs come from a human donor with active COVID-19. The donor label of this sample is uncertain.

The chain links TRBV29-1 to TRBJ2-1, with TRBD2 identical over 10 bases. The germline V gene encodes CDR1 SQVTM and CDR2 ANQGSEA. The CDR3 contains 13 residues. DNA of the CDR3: TGCAGTGCCGGGACTAGCGTTTACAATGAGCAGTTCTTC. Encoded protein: CSAGTSVYNEQFF.

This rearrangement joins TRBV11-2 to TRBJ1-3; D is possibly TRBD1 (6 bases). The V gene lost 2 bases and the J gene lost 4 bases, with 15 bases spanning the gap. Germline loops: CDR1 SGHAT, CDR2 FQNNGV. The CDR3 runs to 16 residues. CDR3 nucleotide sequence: TGTGCCAGCAGCTTAAACCTTGACAGGCACGGAAACACCATATATTTT. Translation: CASSLNLDRHGNTIYF.

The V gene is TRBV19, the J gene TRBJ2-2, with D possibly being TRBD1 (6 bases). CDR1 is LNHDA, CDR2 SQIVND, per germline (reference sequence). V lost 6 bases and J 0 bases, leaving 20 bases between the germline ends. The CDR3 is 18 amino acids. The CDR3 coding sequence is TGTGCCAGTAGAGACAGGACTTATTCTTACGCGAACACCGGGGAGCTGTTTTTT. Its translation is CASRDRTYSYANTGELFF.

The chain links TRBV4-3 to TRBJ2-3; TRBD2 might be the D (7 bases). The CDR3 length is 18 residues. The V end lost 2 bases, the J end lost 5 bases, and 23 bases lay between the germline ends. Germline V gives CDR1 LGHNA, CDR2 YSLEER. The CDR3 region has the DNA TGCGCCAGCAGCCAACCGCGAGGGGGAGCGGGGAACCGAGATACGCAGTATTTT. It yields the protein CASSQPRGGAGNRDTQYF.

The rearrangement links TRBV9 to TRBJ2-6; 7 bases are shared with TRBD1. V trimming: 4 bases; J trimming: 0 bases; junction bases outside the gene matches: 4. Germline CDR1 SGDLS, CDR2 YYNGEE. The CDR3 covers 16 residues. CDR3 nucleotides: TGTGCCAGCAGCTCGGACAGGAGCTCTGGGGCCAACGTCCTGACTTTC. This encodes CASSSDRSSGANVLTF.

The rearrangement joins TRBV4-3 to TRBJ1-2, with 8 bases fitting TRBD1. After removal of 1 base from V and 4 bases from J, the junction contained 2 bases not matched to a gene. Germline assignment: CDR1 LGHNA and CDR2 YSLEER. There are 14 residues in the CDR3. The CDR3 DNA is TGCGCCAGCAGCCAAGGTCAGGGGGCCTATGGCTACACCTTC. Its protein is CASSQGQGAYGYTF.

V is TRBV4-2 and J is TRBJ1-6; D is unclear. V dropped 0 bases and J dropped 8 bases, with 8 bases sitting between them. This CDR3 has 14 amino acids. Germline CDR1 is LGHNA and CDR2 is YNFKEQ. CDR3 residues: CASSQDLRDSPLHF. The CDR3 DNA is TGTGCCAGCAGCCAAGATTTGAGGGATTCACCCCTCCACTTT.

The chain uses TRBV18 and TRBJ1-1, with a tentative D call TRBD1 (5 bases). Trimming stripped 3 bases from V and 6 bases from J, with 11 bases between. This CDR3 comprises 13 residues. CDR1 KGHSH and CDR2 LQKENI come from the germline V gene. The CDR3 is CASSPSGGAEAFF. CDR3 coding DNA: TGTGCCAGCTCACCTTCTGGAGGGGCTGAAGCTTTCTTT.